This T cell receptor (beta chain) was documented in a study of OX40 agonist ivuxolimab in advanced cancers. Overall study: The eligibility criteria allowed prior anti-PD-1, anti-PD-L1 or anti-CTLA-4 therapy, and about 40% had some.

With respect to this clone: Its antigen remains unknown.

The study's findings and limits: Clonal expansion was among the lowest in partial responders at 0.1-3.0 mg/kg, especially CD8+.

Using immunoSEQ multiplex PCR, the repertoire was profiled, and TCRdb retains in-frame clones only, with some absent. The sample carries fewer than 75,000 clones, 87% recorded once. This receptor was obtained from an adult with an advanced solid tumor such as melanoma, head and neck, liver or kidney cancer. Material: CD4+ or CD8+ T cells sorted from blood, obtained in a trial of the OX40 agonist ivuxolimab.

CDR3: CASSHRAAQETQYF. The CDR3 DNA is TGTGCCAGTAGCCACAGAGCGGCTCAAGAGACCCAGTACTTC. The rearrangement uses TRBV19 and TRBJ2-5; D may be TRBD2 (5 bases). The CDR3 has 14 residues. Per germline, CDR1 LNHDA and CDR2 SQIVND (reference sequence). The ends were cut back, 6 bases at V and 2 bases at J, with 13 bases in the middle. The variable domain in full, with the rest retrieved from reference TRBV19 and TRBJ2-5, is DGGITQSPKYLFRKEGQNVTLSCEQNLNHDAMYWYRQDPGQGLRLIYYSQIVNDFQKGDIAEGYSVSREKKESFPLTVTSAQKNPTAFYLCASSHRAAQETQYFGPGTRLLVL.